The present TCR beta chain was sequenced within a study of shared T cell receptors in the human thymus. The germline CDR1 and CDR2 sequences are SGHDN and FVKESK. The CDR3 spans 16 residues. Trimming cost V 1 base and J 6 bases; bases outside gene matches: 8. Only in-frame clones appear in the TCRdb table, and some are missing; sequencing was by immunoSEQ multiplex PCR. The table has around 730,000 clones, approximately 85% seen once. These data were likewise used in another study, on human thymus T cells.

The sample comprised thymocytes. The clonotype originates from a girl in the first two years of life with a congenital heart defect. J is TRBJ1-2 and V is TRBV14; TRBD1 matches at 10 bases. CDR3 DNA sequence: TGTGCCAGCAGCCAAGCCCAGACAGGGGGCGGGGATGGCTACACCTTC. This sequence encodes CASSQAQTGGGDGYTF.